In its sample, the clone carrying this T cell receptor (beta chain) was seen a few times. The assay was immunoSEQ multiplex PCR, and TCRdb's table has in-frame clones only and misses some. Among fewer than 110,000 clones listed, around 92% were seen once. This sample is drawn from a study of T cell changes during pregnancy in multiple sclerosis. Germline-derived CDR1 and CDR2 are KGHSH and LQKENI. V was shortened by 6 bases and J by 3 bases, with 15 bases between the two germline ends. The CDR3 is 15 residues long. The V and J genes are TRBV18 and TRBJ1-3; D gene ambiguous. The sample was peripheral blood, taken in the third trimester of pregnancy. The clonotype was recovered from a female donor in good health, enrolled as a control in a pregnancy study. In DNA form, the CDR3 reads TGTGCCAGCTCCTCAGGCTCACCAGGTGGAAACACCATATATTTT. It encodes CASSSGSPGGNTIYF. Using reference TRBV18 and TRBJ1-3 for the parts outside the CDR3, the full variable domain is NAGVMQNPRHLVRRRGQEARLRCSPMKGHSHVYWYRQLPEEGLKFMVYLQKENIIDESGMPKERFSAEFPKEGPSILRIQQVVRGDSAAYFCASSSGSPGGNTIYFGEGSWLTVV.